This T cell receptor beta chain was captured by sequencing in a study of blood T cell repertoires in COVID-19 (dated by TCRdb to the early 2020s). Study-level background: The collaborator samples originated in the United States, Italy and Spain and spanned the acute and convalescent phases of COVID-19. The material from the prospective study consisted of cDNA or gDNA derived from T cells, B-cell-depleted T cells, or PBMCs. Deeply sampled blood TCRbeta repertoires from subjects exposed to, actively infected with, or recovered from COVID-19 were included in the dataset. The repertoires were released in a freely available public database intended as a resource for research on the immune response to SARS-CoV-2. Samples were obtained from the ongoing ImmuneRACE study (first 160 participants) and from over 1,000 subjects provided by 6 global collaborators. Sample metadata almost always included a de-identified subject ID, COVID-19 status, age in years and sex. Where HLA class I and class II types were available, the types were taken from metadata supplied by the sample provider, not from assay-based typing.

Concerning this clone itself: The specificity of this receptor is unknown. Base qualities are not at hand, and no much larger clone is one base apart.

The full study reports these points: The amount of clinical and demographic metadata varied by source and participant and was provided uncurated.

The junction carries 13 bases between V and J, which are trimmed by 0 bases and 4 bases respectively. Reading the germline V gene gives CDR1 SGHDT and CDR2 YYEEEE. The CDR3 spans 16 residues, from the cysteine through the phenylalanine. The retained sequence is limited to the CDR3, 48 bases, with the frame set at the first base. TCRbeta CDR3 regions were amplified from genomic DNA by means of the immunoSEQ Assay, a bias-controlled multiplex PCR. Regarding the original processing steps: Nucleated cell counts per sample were estimated from amplification of reference gene primers within the assay. To quantify the absolute abundance of each unique TCRbeta CDR3 rearrangement, sequence reads were collapsed and filtered. For each sample, productive Simpson clonality was calculated as the square root of Simpson's diversity index across productive rearrangements. TCRdb obtained this table from immuneACCESS and retained in-frame rearrangements with V and J assigned. These tables miss some clones; where compared with another copy, unresolved V genes account for less than half of the shortfall, and the remainder is unexplained. The V and J calls and clone size come from that table; D and trimming were worked out from the DNA. The sample data list about 100,000 clones, and around four fifths of these were observed just once. Roughly 13% of the sample lies in the top ten.

Each collaborating institution followed its own protocols to collect whole blood in K2EDTA tubes. For TCRbeta analysis, collaborators shipped samples in one of three forms: frozen whole blood, isolated PBMCs, or DNA extracted from either of those sample types. The chain links TRBV5-6 with TRBJ2-2; TRBD2 is a possible D gene, resting on 7 matching bases. The sample taken for sequencing was peripheral blood. This TCR was sampled from a middle-aged man with active or convalescent COVID-19. For the CDR3, the sequence is CASSLAGGLVTGELFF. The DNA is as follows: TGTGCCAGCAGCTTGGCCGGGGGGCTGGTCACCGGGGAGCTGTTTTTT.